This T cell receptor (beta chain) was recorded in a study of cytomegalovirus exposure and HLA in healthy donors. Study-level results: Sequence variants that were highly shared formed a cluster that was likely a sequencing artifact.

PCR involved 60 Vbeta and 13 Jbeta primers. Using immunoSEQ multiplex PCR, the repertoire was profiled, and TCRdb retains in-frame clones only, with some absent. The repertoire consists of 150,000 to 200,000 clones, with around 85% occurring once and the leading ten covering about 10%. Details on this clone: Antigen: not known.

Germline assignment: CDR1 MRHNA and CDR2 SNTAGT. CDR3 length: 14 amino acids. Germline trimming cut 5 bases from V and 6 bases from J; bases unmatched to any gene: 5. The chain couples TRBV6-4 to TRBJ2-1; 9 nucleotides align to TRBD2. Sequencing was carried out using PBMCs. This sequence was found in a man aged 18 to 29 in good health and CMV-seropositive. CDR3 protein: CASSTQTSGNEQFF. The CDR3 region has the DNA TGTGCCAGCAGTACTCAGACTAGCGGCAATGAGCAGTTCTTC.